These T cell receptor beta chains were read from a single sample in a study of graft-versus-host responses after intestinal transplantation. Sequenced by immunoSEQ multiplex PCR; TCRdb stores in-frame clones only, minus some. The repertoire includes about 35,000 clones, around 94% of them detected once, and about 0.8% sits in the top ten. This sample comprised PBMCs, obtained 16 days after intestinal transplant. These receptors all stem from a human patient who received an intestinal transplant, so some T cells may come from the graft donor. The CDR3 runs from the conserved cysteine through the conserved F or W. Each record gives: V gene, clone size, D gene, CDR3 length, J gene, CDR3 DNA, CDR3 protein. The D gene is left open where the match is weak. Some rows mark clone size as missing; the rest say once, few, many or name a class of expanded clone.

v_gene: TRBV27; abundance: .; d_gene: TRBD2; len: 13; j_gene: TRBJ2-5; CDR3nt: TGTGCCAGCAGCATAGCGGGAGAGGAGACCCAGTACTTC; CDR3aa: CASSIAGEETQYF
v_gene: TRBV7-9; abundance: .; d_gene: TRBD2; len: 19; j_gene: TRBJ2-1; CDR3nt: TGTGCCAGCAGCCATACAGGGGCTAGCGGGAGCCGCTCCTACAATGAGCAGTTCTTC; CDR3aa: CASSHTGASGSRSYNEQFF
v_gene: TRBV7-9; abundance: .; d_gene: .; len: 14; j_gene: TRBJ1-1; CDR3nt: TGTGCCAGCAGCTTGGGACGGCTGAACACTGAAGCTTTCTTT; CDR3aa: CASSLGRLNTEAFF
v_gene: TRBV7-3; abundance: .; d_gene: .; len: 13; j_gene: TRBJ2-7; CDR3nt: TGTGCCAGCAGCTTAAGTCCAGGTTACGAGCAGTACTTC; CDR3aa: CASSLSPGYEQYF
v_gene: TRBV19; abundance: .; d_gene: .; len: 12; j_gene: TRBJ1-1; CDR3nt: TGTGCCAGTAGATGGAGGGACACTGAAGCTTTCTTT; CDR3aa: CASRWRDTEAFF
v_gene: TRBV5-7; abundance: .; d_gene: .; len: 13; j_gene: TRBJ2-7; CDR3nt: TGTGCCAGCAGCGGGCGGGGCCCCTACGAGCAGTACTTC; CDR3aa: CASSGRGPYEQYF
v_gene: TRBV2; abundance: .; d_gene: .; len: 19; j_gene: TRBJ2-6; CDR3nt: TGTGCCAGCAGTTCCATGGTTTACCCGATACAAAGTCGGGCCAACGTCCTGACTTTC; CDR3aa: CASSSMVYPIQSRANVLTF
v_gene: TRBV5-6; abundance: .; d_gene: .; len: 13; j_gene: TRBJ1-1; CDR3nt: TGTGCCAGCAGCTTGTTGAGGGTATCTGAAGCTTTCTTT; CDR3aa: CASSLLRVSEAFF
v_gene: TRBV6-5; abundance: .; d_gene: .; len: 12; j_gene: TRBJ2-1; CDR3nt: TGTGCCAGCAGTTACGGAGGGAATGAGCAGTTCTTC; CDR3aa: CASSYGGNEQFF
v_gene: TRBV5-1; abundance: .; d_gene: TRBD2; len: 14; j_gene: TRBJ2-7; CDR3nt: TGCGCCAGCAGCTTCGGAACTAGCGGGCTCGAGCAGTACTTC; CDR3aa: CASSFGTSGLEQYF
v_gene: TRBV30; abundance: .; d_gene: .; len: 14; j_gene: TRBJ2-7; CDR3nt: TGTGCCTGGACACGGACAGTTTGGACCTACGAGCAGTACTTC; CDR3aa: CAWTRTVWTYEQYF
v_gene: TRBV15; abundance: .; d_gene: .; len: 14; j_gene: TRBJ1-2; CDR3nt: TGTGCCACCAGCATCGGCAGGGGAAACTATGGCTACACCTTC; CDR3aa: CATSIGRGNYGYTF
v_gene: TRBV27; abundance: .; d_gene: .; len: 17; j_gene: TRBJ2-2; CDR3nt: TGTGCCAGCAGTGCATCGTCCGGGACACATCACACCGGGGAGCTGTTTTTT; CDR3aa: CASSASSGTHHTGELFF
v_gene: TRBV12-5; abundance: .; d_gene: .; len: 12; j_gene: TRBJ2-7; CDR3nt: TGTGCTAGTGGTCCGGACTCCTACGAGCAGTACTTC; CDR3aa: CASGPDSYEQYF
v_gene: TRBV11-2; abundance: .; d_gene: .; len: 13; j_gene: TRBJ2-4; CDR3nt: TGTGCCAGCAGCGGCGGGTCGGAAAACATTCAGTACTTC; CDR3aa: CASSGGSENIQYF
v_gene: TRBV6-4; abundance: .; d_gene: .; len: 17; j_gene: TRBJ1-2; CDR3nt: TGTGCCAGCAGTCGGTTATACCCACACGGAAAGACCTATGGCTACACCTTC; CDR3aa: CASSRLYPHGKTYGYTF
v_gene: TRBV2; abundance: .; d_gene: .; len: 15; j_gene: TRBJ1-5; CDR3nt: TGTGCCAGCAAAAAAGGGATTTATAGCAATCAGCCCCAGCATTTT; CDR3aa: CASKKGIYSNQPQHF
v_gene: TRBV28; abundance: .; d_gene: .; len: 16; j_gene: TRBJ2-7; CDR3nt: TGTGCCAGCAGTTTAATTTCGGCGGGGGCGCGGTACGAGCAGTACTTC; CDR3aa: CASSLISAGARYEQYF
v_gene: TRBV28; abundance: once; d_gene: TRBD1; len: 14; j_gene: TRBJ2-5; CDR3nt: TGTGCCAGCACCCTACCGGGACAGCAAGAGACCCAGTACTTC; CDR3aa: CASTLPGQQETQYF
v_gene: TRBV29-1; abundance: once; d_gene: TRBD2; len: 15; j_gene: TRBJ2-7; CDR3nt: TGCAGCGTCGCCATTCGGAGCGGGAGGATCTACGAGCAGTACTTC; CDR3aa: CSVAIRSGRIYEQYF
v_gene: TRBV4-1; abundance: .; d_gene: .; len: 15; j_gene: TRBJ2-7; CDR3nt: TGCGCCAGCAGCCAAGTAACAGCCCGCTCCTACGAGCAGTACTTC; CDR3aa: CASSQVTARSYEQYF
v_gene: TRBV7-2; abundance: .; d_gene: .; len: 14; j_gene: TRBJ2-1; CDR3nt: TGTGCCGGAGAGAAGAACAACAGGTTCAATGAGCAGTTCTTC; CDR3aa: CAGEKNNRFNEQFF
v_gene: TRBV11-2; abundance: .; d_gene: .; len: 18; j_gene: TRBJ1-2; CDR3nt: TGTGCCAGCAGCCTATGGTCGGGGGGCCATAAGCCAGATTATGGCTACACCTTC; CDR3aa: CASSLWSGGHKPDYGYTF
v_gene: TRBV5-6; abundance: .; d_gene: TRBD1; len: 16; j_gene: TRBJ2-1; CDR3nt: TGTGCCAGCAGCCGGGCGGGACAGGGATCCTACAATGAGCAGTTCTTC; CDR3aa: CASSRAGQGSYNEQFF
v_gene: TRBV4-1; abundance: .; d_gene: .; len: 13; j_gene: TRBJ1-2; CDR3nt: TGCGCCAGCAGCTTGGACGGAGCGTATGGCTACACCTTC; CDR3aa: CASSLDGAYGYTF
v_gene: TRBV7-7; abundance: .; d_gene: .; len: 16; j_gene: TRBJ2-1; CDR3nt: TGTGCCAGCAGCCAGGACTTAGGGATTTCCGACAATGAGCAGTTCTTC; CDR3aa: CASSQDLGISDNEQFF
v_gene: TRBV27; abundance: .; d_gene: TRBD1; len: 15; j_gene: TRBJ2-7; CDR3nt: TGTGCCAGCAGCCCTGGGACAGGGGCAGCCTACGAGCAGTACTTC; CDR3aa: CASSPGTGAAYEQYF
v_gene: TRBV18; abundance: .; d_gene: .; len: 17; j_gene: TRBJ1-1; CDR3nt: TGTGCCAGCTCACCACAGGGGGGGACCTCTATGAACACTGAAGCTTTCTTT; CDR3aa: CASSPQGGTSMNTEAFF
v_gene: TRBV28; abundance: .; d_gene: TRBD1; len: 14; j_gene: TRBJ2-7; CDR3nt: TGTGCCAGCAGTCCCGGGACAGGGGCCGACGAGCAGTACTTC; CDR3aa: CASSPGTGADEQYF
v_gene: TRBV30; abundance: .; d_gene: TRBD1; len: 13; j_gene: TRBJ2-7; CDR3nt: TGTGCCTGGAGTGGGACAGGGTACTACGAGCAGTACTTC; CDR3aa: CAWSGTGYYEQYF
v_gene: TRBV6-5; abundance: .; d_gene: .; len: 14; j_gene: TRBJ1-5; CDR3nt: TGTGCCAGCAGCTGGGACCGACGCAATCAGCCCCAGCATTTT; CDR3aa: CASSWDRRNQPQHF
v_gene: TRBV7-2; abundance: once; d_gene: .; len: 15; j_gene: TRBJ2-2; CDR3nt: TGTGCCAGCAGCTTAAAGGCAGGGTGGACCGGGGAGCTGTTTTTT; CDR3aa: CASSLKAGWTGELFF
v_gene: TRBV21-1; abundance: few; d_gene: .; len: 18; j_gene: TRBJ1-4; CDR3nt: TGTGCCAGCAGCAAACAGACAGGGACAGTGAAATGGGATGAAAAACTGTTTTTT; CDR3aa: CASSKQTGTVKWDEKLFF
v_gene: TRBV27; abundance: .; d_gene: .; len: 15; j_gene: TRBJ1-2; CDR3nt: TGTGCCAGCAGTCTATCCGGGACACCGAACTATGGCTACACCTTC; CDR3aa: CASSLSGTPNYGYTF
v_gene: TRBV4-2; abundance: .; d_gene: TRBD2; len: 16; j_gene: TRBJ2-7; CDR3nt: TGTGCCAGCAGCCAAGATCCTAGCGGGGCCTCCTACGAGCAGTACTTC; CDR3aa: CASSQDPSGASYEQYF
v_gene: TRBV27; abundance: .; d_gene: .; len: 13; j_gene: TRBJ1-6; CDR3nt: TGTGCCAGCAGTTTATCTCGCCATTCACCCCTCCACTTT; CDR3aa: CASSLSRHSPLHF
v_gene: TRBV9; abundance: .; d_gene: .; len: 15; j_gene: TRBJ2-7; CDR3nt: TGTGCCAGCAGCGCTGGTGGGGGAGACTCCTACGAGCAGTACTTC; CDR3aa: CASSAGGGDSYEQYF
v_gene: TRBV11-3; abundance: .; d_gene: .; len: 15; j_gene: TRBJ1-1; CDR3nt: TGTGCCAGCAGCTTGGGGGCAGGGTCGAACACTGAAGCTTTCTTT; CDR3aa: CASSLGAGSNTEAFF
v_gene: TRBV4-1; abundance: .; d_gene: TRBD2; len: 16; j_gene: TRBJ2-1; CDR3nt: TGCGCCAGCAGCCAGGCTTTAGCGGGAGGTAGGGATGAGCAGTTCTTC; CDR3aa: CASSQALAGGRDEQFF
v_gene: TRBV30; abundance: .; d_gene: .; len: 13; j_gene: TRBJ2-7; CDR3nt: TGTGCCTGGACCCCAATAGGCCCCGACGAGCAGTACTTC; CDR3aa: CAWTPIGPDEQYF